These T cell receptor beta chains were read from a single sample in a study of blood T cell repertoires in COVID-19. This table comes from immunoSEQ multiplex PCR, and its TCRdb copy is limited to in-frame clones, with some not included. The table shows some 450,000 clones, with around 88% occurring only once. The sample comprised peripheral blood. Receptors originate from a woman aged 50 to 65 with COVID-19, enrolled during active disease. CDR3s include the opening cysteine and the closing phenylalanine or tryptophan.

V,CDR3
TRBV19,CASSPGQGNTGELFF
TRBV4-1,CASSRSNSQGSENTIYF
TRBV27,CASSPLGGGNQPQHF
TRBV7-2,CASSPGGSSYNEQFF
TRBV5-1,CASSPEDRVNEKLFF
TRBV30,CAWSVIGGYGYTF
TRBV5-1,CASTTGGDEKLFF
TRBV7-8,CASSLDTGMNTEAFF
TRBV7-9,CASSSGTGGMETQYF
TRBV15,CATSRDARVVSDGYTF
TRBV6-6,CASSRGTSGGAEQYF
TRBV6-1,CASSEVSRDLPQHF
TRBV5-1,CASSYTSGTGHGGYTF
TRBV9,CASSPTGGQETQYF
TRBV3-1/TRBV3-2,CASSQDYARGPGTQYF
TRBV9,CASSTGTGPSYEQYF
TRBV28,CASSYRGLAGYNEQFF
TRBV20-1,CSASGDSSSYEQYF
TRBV9,CASSISPLAGDTQYF